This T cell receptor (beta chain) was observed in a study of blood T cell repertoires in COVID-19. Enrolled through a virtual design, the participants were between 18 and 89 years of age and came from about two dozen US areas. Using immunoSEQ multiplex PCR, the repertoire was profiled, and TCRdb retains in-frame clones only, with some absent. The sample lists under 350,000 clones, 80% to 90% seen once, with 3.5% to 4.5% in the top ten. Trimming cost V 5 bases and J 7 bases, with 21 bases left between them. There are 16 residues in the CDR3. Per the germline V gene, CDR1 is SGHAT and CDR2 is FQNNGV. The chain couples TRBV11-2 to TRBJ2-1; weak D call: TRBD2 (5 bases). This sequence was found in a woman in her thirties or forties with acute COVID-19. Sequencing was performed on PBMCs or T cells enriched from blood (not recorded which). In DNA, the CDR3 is TGTGCCAGCAGCCCTAGTCCTTACTCGGGAAGGAATGAGCAGTTCTTC. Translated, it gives CASSPSPYSGRNEQFF.